This T cell receptor (beta chain) is drawn from a study of T-cell memory formation after mild COVID-19. Findings of the study overall: Confirmation of SARS-CoV-2 specificity was lacking for second-wave clones peaking day 37. Clones shrinking between day 15 and 85 showed a balanced CD4/CD8 split, and those that grew later tilted toward CD4+.

MiXCR, run by TCRdb on the 5' RACE reads, gives a single entry per CDR3 protein. The data hold roughly 580,000 distinct CDR3 sequences, with about a sixth observed a single time. Germline CDR1 SGDLS, CDR2 YYNGEE. V lost 0 bases and J lost 0, with 11 bases in between. The length of the CDR3 is 16 residues. This clonotype was counted between two and nine times. Its antigen is unidentified. The specimen was PBMCs or a T cell subset sorted from them (not recorded which). The V and J genes are TRBV9 and TRBJ2-3, with unresolved D. The sequence derives from an adult woman who had mild COVID-19 (a few samples of this study predate the infection). Cell type and time point are not known. Here the CDR3 reads CASSVELVPSTDTQYF. Written as DNA, the CDR3 is TGTGCCAGCAGCGTAGAATTGGTTCCTAGCACAGATACGCAGTATTTT.